Each of the 30 T cell receptor beta chains below was sequenced from the same sample in a study of blood T cell repertoires in COVID-19 (TCRdb year 2020). Receptors were amplified or captured by the immunoSEQ multiplex PCR assay. Drawn from immuneACCESS, this table holds only the in-frame rearrangements with V and J called that TCRdb kept. Clones are partly lost; checked studies trace under half to an unresolved V gene and leave the rest unexplained. The sample table holds roughly 570,000 clones, of which 85% to 90% were seen once. Roughly 7.4% of the sample rests with the top ten. Sequencing used peripheral blood. Receptors originate from a woman aged 50 to 60 with COVID-19, enrolled during active disease.

The V call is TRBV6-1, the J call TRBJ2-3, with 7 bases lining up with TRBD2. The length of the CDR3 is 14 residues. Unmatched junction bases numbered 6, after V lost 1 base and J lost 8 bases. Germline CDR1 reads MNHNS; CDR2 reads SASEGT. The CDR3 loop is CASSEGGGMSTQYF. As DNA, the CDR3 is TGTGCCAGCAGTGAAGGGGGGGGTATGAGTACGCAGTATTTT.

The rearrangement joins TRBV2 to TRBJ1-2; tentatively, D is TRBD1 (5 bases). CDR1 and CDR2 from the germline V gene are SNHLY and FYNNEI. V lost 10 bases and J lost 0, with 6 bases in between. The length of the CDR3 is 11 residues. The chain's CDR3 is CATTANYGYTF. CDR3 DNA sequence: TGTGCCACGACAGCTAACTATGGCTACACCTTC. The whole variable domain, filled in from reference TRBV2 and TRBJ1-2, reads EPEVTQTPSHQVTQMGQEVILRCVPISNHLYFYWYRQILGQKVEFLVSFYNNEISEKSEIFDDQFSVERPDGSNFTLKIRSTKLEDSAMYFCATTANYGYTFGSGTRLTVV.

The J gene is TRBJ2-1, the V gene TRBV29-1; a possible D gene is TRBD1 (6 bases). V was clipped by 6 bases and J by 1 base, with 16 bases between them. This CDR3 spans 15 amino acids. From germline, CDR1 is SQVTM and CDR2 ANQGSEA. In nucleotides, the CDR3 is TGCAGCGTGGCCGGACAGACGATTTCCTACAATGAGCAGTTCTTC. Its translation is CSVAGQTISYNEQFF.

The rearrangement joins TRBV11-2 to TRBJ2-7; D is possibly TRBD1 (5 bases). With 4 bases removed from V and 0 bases from J, the gap between germline ends came to 13 bases. The germline V gene has CDR1 SGHAT and CDR2 FQNNGV. This CDR3 contains 15 residues. In DNA form, the CDR3 reads TGTGCCAGCAGCTCACCTATGGACAACTCCTACGAGCAGTACTTC. Translation gives CASSSPMDNSYEQYF.

The chain has TRBV6-2 or TRBV6-3 and TRBJ1-4; D is unclear. The V end lost 0 bases, the J end lost 10 bases, and 9 bases lay between the germline ends. This CDR3 is 13 amino acids long. CDR1 MNHEY and CDR2 SVGEGT come from the germline V gene. The CDR3 region has the DNA TGTGCCAGCAGTTACTCGATAGTTGGAAAACTGTTTTTT. Amino acid sequence: CASSYSIVGKLFF.

The chain joins TRBV5-6 to TRBJ1-2; possibly TRBD1 for D (6 bases). The CDR3 contains 16 residues. Germline lookup yields CDR1 SGHDT and CDR2 YYEEEE. V was cut by 4 bases and J by 4 bases, with 20 bases left in between. The CDR3 loop reads CASSPWEQGQLYGYTF. As DNA, the CDR3 is TGTGCCAGCAGCCCATGGGAGCAAGGACAGCTCTATGGCTACACCTTC.

This clone was counted once. CDR3 protein: CASSFSGEGTEAFF. As DNA, the CDR3 is TGTGCCAGCAGCTTTAGCGGGGAGGGCACTGAAGCTTTCTTT. The rearrangement uses TRBV9 and TRBJ1-1; D ambiguous. This CDR3 is built from 14 residues. V dropped 4 bases and J dropped 4 bases, with 14 bases sitting between them. The V gene's germline CDR1 is SGDLS and CDR2 YYNGEE.

The chain employs TRBV5-5 and TRBJ1-2; D call uncertain. The V end was cut by 0 bases, the J end by 8 bases, with 14 bases between. This CDR3 has 14 amino acids. CDR1 is SGHKS and CDR2 is YYEKEE in the germline V gene (reference sequence). The CDR3 is CASSLVTDSDGYTF. The CDR3 DNA is TGTGCCAGCAGCTTGGTTACCGACTCCGACGGCTACACCTTC. The full variable domain, with the rest looked up from reference TRBV5-5 and TRBJ1-2, is DAGVTQSPTHLIKTRGQQVTLRCSPISGHKSVSWYQQVLGQGPQFIFQYYEKEERGRGNFPDRFSARQFPNYSSELNVNALLLGDSALYLCASSLVTDSDGYTFGSGTRLTVV.

V is TRBV11-3 and J is TRBJ2-1; 10 bases agree with TRBD2. The germline CDR1 and CDR2 sequences are SGHNT and YENEEA. This CDR3 is 16 amino acids long. V was pared by 5 bases and J by 4 bases, with 8 bases of the junction left unmatched. The DNA of the CDR3 is TGTGCCAGCAGCCCGGAAGCGGGGGGGCGGTACAATGAGCAGTTCTTC. Its protein product is CASSPEAGGRYNEQFF.

The chain links TRBV11-2 to TRBJ2-1; 7 nucleotides line up with TRBD2. V dropped 3 bases and J dropped 10; count of bases not matched to a gene: 12. The CDR3 is made up of 15 amino acids. Germline V gene sequence: CDR1 SGHAT, CDR2 FQNNGV. The CDR3 nucleotides are TGTGCCAGCAGCTTGTATCCGGGACTATCCTCGGAGCAGTTCTTC. It yields the protein CASSLYPGLSSEQFF.

The chain is built from TRBV28 and TRBJ1-3; no firm D call. Germline CDR1 and CDR2: MDHEN and SYDVKM. V was pared by 1 base and J by 1 base, with 11 bases between. The CDR3 has 16 amino acids. The CDR3 is CASSLYSPPSGNTIYF. The CDR3 DNA reads TGTGCCAGCAGTTTATATAGCCCCCCGTCTGGAAACACCATATATTTT.

V gene TRBV19 combines with J gene TRBJ1-1; possible D gene TRBD1, 5 bases. The CDR3 sequence is 14 residues long. V lost 2 bases and J lost 3, with 10 bases in between. CDR1 is LNHDA, CDR2 SQIVND, per germline (reference sequence). The CDR3 DNA sequence: TGTGCCAGTAGTATACCGGCGGGGGACACTGAAGCTTTCTTT. Protein: CASSIPAGDTEAFF.

This clone was detected once. The chain links TRBV5-1 to TRBJ2-5, with D possibly being TRBD2 (5 bases). The ends were cut back, 0 bases at V and 5 bases at J, with 14 bases in the middle. Germline CDR1 and CDR2: SGHRS and YFSETQ. The CDR3 has 15 residues. The CDR3 reads CASSLDGVKRETQYF. The CDR3 bases are TGCGCCAGCAGCTTGGACGGGGTCAAACGGGAGACCCAGTACTTC.

This chain uses TRBV2 with TRBJ1-5, with D possibly matching TRBD1 (5 bases). Germline loops: CDR1 SNHLY, CDR2 FYNNEI. The CDR3 runs 13 residues. Trimming took off 0 bases at V and 7 bases at J, with 7 bases between the two ends. The DNA of the CDR3 is TGTGCCAGCAGTGAAGCGGAGGGGCAGCCCCAGCATTTT. Translation: CASSEAEGQPQHF.

The chain employs TRBV19 and TRBJ2-2; D possibly corresponds to TRBD1 (5 bases). V was trimmed by 5 bases and J by 3 bases, leaving 13 bases between them. The length of the CDR3 is 15 residues. The germline V gene has CDR1 LNHDA and CDR2 SQIVND (reference sequence). The DNA for the CDR3 is TGTGCCAGTAGTCCGGCAGGGCTGGACACCGGGGAGCTGTTTTTT. Protein: CASSPAGLDTGELFF.

The chain recombines TRBV18 with TRBJ2-2, with 7 bases matching TRBD1. Trimming at V came to 1 base and at J to 7 bases, leaving 6 bases not matched to a gene. The length of the CDR3 is 15 residues. CDR1 is KGHSH and CDR2 is LQKENI in the germline V gene. CDR3 sequence (DNA): TGTGCCAGCTCACCACGAGACAGGGCAGGCGGGGAGCTGTTTTTT. Its translation: CASSPRDRAGGELFF.

This sequence joins TRBV6-5 and TRBJ1-2; 12 nucleotides align to TRBD1. The germline CDR1 and CDR2 sequences are MNHEY and SVGAGI. Trimming at V came to 8 bases and at J to 3 bases, leaving 7 bases not matched to a gene. The CDR3 loop spans 15 amino acids. CDR3 residues: CASPSGTGGYYGYTF. CDR3 nucleotide sequence: TGTGCCAGCCCTTCCGGGACAGGGGGCTACTATGGCTACACCTTC.

This chain uses TRBV25-1 with TRBJ1-3; possibly TRBD1 for D (6 bases). The CDR3 is 16 residues long. The V gene's germline CDR1 is MGHDK and CDR2 SYGVNS. The V gene lost 2 bases and the J gene lost 0 bases, with 11 bases spanning the gap. The CDR3 nucleotides are TGTGCCAGCAGTGAAAAAAGACAGGTCTCTGGAAACACCATATATTTT. Its translation: CASSEKRQVSGNTIYF. Using reference TRBV25-1 and TRBJ1-3 for the parts outside the CDR3, the full variable domain is EADIYQTPRYLVIGTGKKITLECSQTMGHDKMYWYQQDPGMELHLIHYSYGVNSTEKGDLSSESTVSRIRTEHFPLTLESARPSHTSQYLCASSEKRQVSGNTIYFGEGSWLTVV.

The chain is built from TRBV19 and TRBJ1-6; D unresolved. Trimming removed 1 base from V and 8 bases from J, with 9 bases in between. The germline CDR1 and CDR2 sequences are LNHDA and SQIVND (reference sequence). The CDR3 is 14 residues long. For the CDR3, the DNA is TGTGCCAGTAGTATAGGAGAGGGTTATTCACCCCTCCACTTT. Its protein product is CASSIGEGYSPLHF.

The V gene is TRBV6-1, the J gene TRBJ1-5; TRBD1 aligns across 9 bases. The CDR3 sequence is 15 residues long. V dropped 3 bases and J dropped 9; count of bases not matched to a gene: 9. Germline lookup yields CDR1 MNHNS and CDR2 SASEGT. The CDR3 sequence: CASSETGGRERPQHF. The DNA of the CDR3 is TGTGCCAGCAGTGAGACAGGGGGGCGTGAGAGGCCCCAGCATTTT.

V usage is TRBV9 and J usage is TRBJ1-1; tentatively, D is TRBD1 (5 bases). CDR3 length equals 14 residues. Germline values: CDR1 SGDLS, CDR2 YYNGEE. Trimming pared 2 bases from V and 1 base from J, leaving 9 bases between. The CDR3 bases are TGTGCCAGCAGCGTTTTGGGGGGGAACACTGAAGCTTTCTTT. As protein: CASSVLGGNTEAFF.

This clone was picked up one time. This rearrangement joins TRBV2 to TRBJ1-5; D is ambiguous. Trimming removed 5 bases at V and 0 bases at J, with 11 bases between. The CDR3 extends over 15 amino acids. CDR1 SNHLY and CDR2 FYNNEI come from the germline V gene. The CDR3 sequence: CASSMWADSNQPQHF. The CDR3 coding sequence is TGTGCCAGCAGTATGTGGGCAGATAGCAATCAGCCCCAGCATTTT. Full variable domain (missing parts from reference TRBV2 and TRBJ1-5): EPEVTQTPSHQVTQMGQEVILRCVPISNHLYFYWYRQILGQKVEFLVSFYNNEISEKSEIFDDQFSVERPDGSNFTLKIRSTKLEDSAMYFCASSMWADSNQPQHFGDGTRLSIL.

This clone was counted a single time. CDR3 nucleotides: TGCGCCAGCAGCTTGACAGGGGCCAGCTCCTACGAGCAGTACTTC. It codes for CASSLTGASSYEQYF. The chain links TRBV5-1 to TRBJ2-7; 7 nucleotides agree with TRBD1. CDR1 SGHRS and CDR2 YFSETQ come from the germline V gene. The V gene end was trimmed by 1 base and the J gene end by 0 bases; junction bases not matched to a gene: 4. The CDR3 sequence is 15 residues long.

The chain has TRBV30 and TRBJ2-7, with 8 bases matching TRBD2. With 3 bases clipped from V and 5 bases from J, the junction kept 9 bases outside the gene matches. Germline CDR1 GTSNPN, CDR2 SVGIG (reference sequence). The CDR3 runs 14 residues. The CDR3 DNA sequence: TGTGCCTGGAGGACCGGGAGGGGGTTCCACGAGCAGTACTTC. Amino acid sequence: CAWRTGRGFHEQYF. Drawing the rest from reference TRBV30 and TRBJ2-7, the complete variable domain is SQTIHQWPATLVQPVGSPLSLECTVEGTSNPNLYWYRQAAGRGLQLLFYSVGIGQISSEVPQNLSASRPQDRQFILSSKKLLLSDSGFYLCAWRTGRGFHEQYFGPGTRLTVT.

The gene calls are TRBV28 and TRBJ2-3, with 9 nucleotides matching TRBD1. This CDR3 contains 16 residues. Looked up from germline, CDR1 is MDHEN and CDR2 is SYDVKM. The V segment lost 5 bases and the J segment 2 bases; nucleotides outside the gene matches: 8. CDR3 in DNA: TGTGCCAGCAGTCACTCCCGGGACAGGGACACAGATACGCAGTATTTT. It is translated as CASSHSRDRDTDTQYF. The entire variable domain, with the rest obtained from reference TRBV28 and TRBJ2-3, is as follows: DVKVTQSSRYLVKRTGEKVFLECVQDMDHENMFWYRQDPGLGLRLIYFSYDVKMKEKGDIPEGYSVSREKKERFSLILESASTNQTSMYLCASSHSRDRDTDTQYFGPGTRLTVL.

The DNA for the CDR3 is TGTGCCAGCAGCCAGGCAGGGGATCCTCACACCTTC. Residues: CASSQAGDPHTF. The genes are TRBV5-6 and TRBJ1-2; TRBD1 might be the D (6 bases). CDR1 and CDR2 from the germline V gene are SGHDT and YYEEEE. This CDR3 has 12 residues. V was cut by 4 bases and J by 12 bases, with 16 bases left in between.

The chain employs TRBV28 and TRBJ1-1; tentatively, D is TRBD1 (5 bases). This CDR3 region has 13 residues. Germline CDR1 is MDHEN and CDR2 is SYDVKM. Trimming cost V 6 bases and J 2 bases, with 10 bases left between them. The CDR3 reads CASRRQTNTEAFF. In DNA, the CDR3 is TGTGCCAGCAGGCGACAGACTAACACTGAAGCTTTCTTT.

The genes are TRBV14 and TRBJ2-7; D is possibly TRBD2 (5 bases). The CDR3 is 18 amino acids. V lost 2 bases to trimming and J lost 5 bases, with 25 bases between them. Germline V gene sequence: CDR1 SGHDN, CDR2 FVKESK. CDR3 DNA sequence: TGTGCCAGCAGCCAACTCCAACGGGGTGTTACTCCCTATGACGAGCAGTACTTC. Translating it yields CASSQLQRGVTPYDEQYF.

V and J are TRBV12-3 or TRBV12-4 and TRBJ1-5; tentatively, D is TRBD1 (6 bases). This CDR3 has 13 amino acids. V lost 8 bases to trimming and J lost 2 bases, with 10 bases between them. The CDR3 DNA reads TGTGCCAGCCTCCGGACAGGCAATCAGCCCCAGCATTTT. Protein: CASLRTGNQPQHF.

V gene TRBV7-6 combines with J gene TRBJ2-1; 12 nucleotides agree with TRBD2. The CDR3 is 17 residues long. The trim removed 5 bases at V and 2 bases at J, leaving 7 bases unmatched. Looked up from germline, CDR1 is SGHVS and CDR2 is FNYEAQ. The CDR3 DNA reads as TGTGCCAGCAGCAGACGACTAGCGGGGGCAACCTACAATGAGCAGTTCTTC. Its protein is CASSRRLAGATYNEQFF.